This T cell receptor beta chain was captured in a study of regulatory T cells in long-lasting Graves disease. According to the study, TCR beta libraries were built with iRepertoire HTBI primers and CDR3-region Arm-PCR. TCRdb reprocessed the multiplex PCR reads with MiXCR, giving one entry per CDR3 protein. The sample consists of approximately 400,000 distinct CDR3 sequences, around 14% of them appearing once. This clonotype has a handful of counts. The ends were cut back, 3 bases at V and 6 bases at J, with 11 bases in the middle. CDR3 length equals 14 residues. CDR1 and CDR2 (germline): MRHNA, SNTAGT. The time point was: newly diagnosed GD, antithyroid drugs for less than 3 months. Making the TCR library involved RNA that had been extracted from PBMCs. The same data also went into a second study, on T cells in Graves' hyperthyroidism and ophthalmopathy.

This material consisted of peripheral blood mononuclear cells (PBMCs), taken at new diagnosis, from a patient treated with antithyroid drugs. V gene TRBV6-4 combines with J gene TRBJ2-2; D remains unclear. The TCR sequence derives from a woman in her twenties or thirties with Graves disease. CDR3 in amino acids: CASSERPAPGELFF. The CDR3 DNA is TGTGCCAGCAGTGAACGGCCCGCCCCCGGGGAGCTGTTTTTT.